These 7 T cell receptor beta chains originate from one sample sequenced in a study of T cells in Graves' hyperthyroidism and ophthalmopathy. From RNA transcripts, TCR beta CDR3 regions were amplified. RT-PCR in the first round (using the HTBI primer set) targeted the TCR CDR3. TCRdb re-called the multiplex PCR reads through MiXCR, storing one row per CDR3 protein. The table records 500,000 to 600,000 distinct CDR3 sequences, 40% to 50% of them present only once. Sequencing input: peripheral blood or thyroid tissue (not recorded which). The receptors here all came from an adult woman with Graves' disease, either hyperthyroidism or ophthalmopathy (not recorded which).

The genes are TRBV20-1 and TRBJ1-5; tentatively, D is TRBD1 (5 bases). The V gene lost 3 bases and the J gene lost 0 bases, with 12 bases spanning the gap. This CDR3 has 15 amino acids. Looked up from germline, CDR1 is DFQATT and CDR2 is SNEGSKA (reference sequence). The CDR3 region has the DNA TGCAGTGCTAGGGGGCCGAGGTATAGCAATCAGCCCCAGCATTTT. Its translation is CSARGPRYSNQPQHF.

The chain combines TRBV2 with TRBJ1-5; D is unclear. This CDR3 contains 13 residues. The germline gives CDR1 SNHLY, CDR2 FYNNEI. Trimming removed 6 bases from V and 9 bases from J, with 15 bases in between. In DNA form, the CDR3 reads TGTGCCAGCAGGCCCAACCTATCTTCGCCCCAGCATTTT. Amino acid sequence: CASRPNLSSPQHF.

The chain has TRBV28 and TRBJ1-4; no clear D gene. V lost 1 base and J 0 bases, leaving 6 bases between the germline ends. Germline V gives CDR1 MDHEN, CDR2 SYDVKM. The CDR3 runs 15 residues. The CDR3 loop is CASSLYFPTNEKLFF. The CDR3 DNA reads as TGTGCCAGCAGTTTATATTTCCCAACTAATGAAAAACTGTTTTTT.

This clonotype was detected only a few times. This sequence joins TRBV7-2 and TRBJ2-7; D unclear. CDR3 size: 15 residues. V lost 3 bases, J lost 2 bases, and 14 bases lay in between. Germline loops: CDR1 SGHTA, CDR2 FQGNSA. CDR3 bases: TGTGCCAGCAGCTTCCGTATAACGGAAGCCTACGAGCAGTACTTC. Its translation: CASSFRITEAYEQYF.

The chain combines TRBV7-9 with TRBJ2-7, with D perhaps matching TRBD2 (5 bases). From germline, CDR1 is SEHNR and CDR2 FQNEAQ (reference sequence). V was shortened by 7 bases and J by 6 bases, with 16 bases between the two germline ends. The CDR3 sequence is 13 residues long. The CDR3: CASTEGAVGEQYF. In DNA, the CDR3 is TGTGCCAGCACCGAGGGCGCCGTCGGCGAGCAGTACTTC.

This clonotype was recorded at least ten times. The rearrangement links TRBV9 to TRBJ2-7; tentative D call: TRBD2 (6 bases). Germline V gene lookup returns CDR1 SGDLS and CDR2 YYNGEE. This CDR3 comprises 14 residues. With 0 bases removed from V and 2 bases from J, the gap between germline ends came to 9 bases. The CDR3 loop reads CASSVGGTTYEQYF. CDR3 coding DNA: TGTGCCAGCAGCGTAGGCGGGACCACCTACGAGCAGTACTTC.

This clonotype was detected a few times. The V call is TRBV9, the J call TRBJ1-1; 7 bases agree with TRBD1. CDR1 is SGDLS, CDR2 YYNGEE, per germline. After removal of 3 bases from V and 1 base from J, the junction contained 3 bases not matched to a gene. The CDR3 consists of 14 residues. The CDR3 is CASSAGGGNTEAFF. DNA for the CDR3: TGTGCCAGCAGCGCAGGGGGGGGGAACACTGAAGCTTTCTTT.